This note documents a single TCR beta chain sequence. The sample belongs to a study of shared clonotypes between healthy human individuals. Trimming took off 4 bases at V and 6 bases at J, with 23 bases between the two ends. Germline CDR1 reads SGHRS; CDR2 reads YFSETQ. This CDR3 has 16 residues. Here immunoSEQ multiplex PCR was the method, and the copy in TCRdb shows in-frame clones only, minus some. The data show roughly 2.5 million clones, with just over 90% seen just once and about 0.13% held by the top ten. This TCR was recovered from a man between 18 and 35 years old in good health. Sequencing was done on a sample of naive CD4+ T cells sorted from blood. Subset indicated: CD45RA+ positively selected. This sequence joins TRBV5-1 and TRBJ2-7; D possibly uses TRBD1 or TRBD2 (5 bases each). This chain's CDR3 is CASSPRPGTGNSEQYF. The CDR3 region has the DNA TGCGCCAGCAGCCCTCGCCCGGGGACGGGGAACTCCGAGCAGTACTTC.